Presented here are 11 T cell receptor beta chains from one specimen sequenced in a study of blood T cell repertoires in COVID-19. This table comes from immunoSEQ multiplex PCR, and its TCRdb copy is limited to in-frame clones, with some not included. Of some 250,000 clones listed, approximately 90% are singletons. The sequencing input was peripheral blood. The receptors come from a woman aged 35 to 49 who had recovered from COVID-19.

The V call is TRBV11-3, the J call TRBJ1-1; D is uncertain. Germline V gene lookup returns CDR1 SGHNT and CDR2 YENEEA. CDR3 length: 14 amino acids. V shed 0 bases and J shed 6 bases, with 11 bases lying between them. CDR3 in amino acids: CASSLDPTSAEAFF. DNA of the CDR3: TGTGCCAGCAGCTTAGATCCGACCAGCGCTGAAGCTTTCTTT.

The chain employs TRBV2 and TRBJ1-5; TRBD1 matches 8 bases. Unmatched junction bases numbered 11, after V lost 6 bases and J lost 4 bases. Germline V CDR1 and CDR2: SNHLY, FYNNEI. This CDR3 is 16 amino acids long. The DNA for the CDR3 is TGTGCCAGCAGCCCCCGCCCGGGACAGGTAAATCAGCCCCAGCATTTT. Its translation is CASSPRPGQVNQPQHF. Full variable domain (outside the CDR3, taken from reference TRBV2 and TRBJ1-5): EPEVTQTPSHQVTQMGQEVILRCVPISNHLYFYWYRQILGQKVEFLVSFYNNEISEKSEIFDDQFSVERPDGSNFTLKIRSTKLEDSAMYFCASSPRPGQVNQPQHFGDGTRLSIL.

CDR3 sequence reads: CASSFGHNEQFF. The CDR3 DNA is TGTGCCAGCAGTTTCGGTCACAATGAGCAGTTCTTC. The V gene is TRBV27, the J gene TRBJ2-1; D uncertain. With 3 bases removed from V and 5 bases from J, the gap between germline ends came to 5 bases. Germline assignment: CDR1 MNHEY and CDR2 SMNVEV (reference sequence). The length of the CDR3 is 12 residues.

This chain connects TRBV7-8 to TRBJ2-7, with unresolved D. Germline V lookup: CDR1 SGHVS, CDR2 FQNEAQ. The CDR3 totals 12 residues. V lost 5 bases to trimming and J lost 6 bases, with 11 bases between them. The CDR3 is CASSEGRVEQYF. The CDR3 DNA reads TGTGCCAGCAGCGAAGGCCGGGTCGAGCAGTACTTC.

Written as DNA, the CDR3 is TGTGCTAGTGGTTTGGAGCGGGGTGACCCTCCCCGTAGCACAGATACGCAGTATTTT. Its translation: CASGLERGDPPRSTDTQYF. The rearrangement links TRBV12-5 to TRBJ2-3; 7 bases agree with TRBD2. The CDR3 sequence is 19 residues long. V trimming: 1 base; J trimming: 0 bases; junction bases outside the gene matches: 13. Germline values: CDR1 LGHNT, CDR2 FRNRAP.

J is TRBJ2-2 and V is TRBV4-3; TRBD2 might be the D (6 bases). Trimming left V 0 bases short and J 7 bases short, with 12 bases between. CDR1 is LGHNA, CDR2 YSLEER, per germline. The CDR3 is made up of 15 amino acids. CDR3 bases: TGCGCCAGCAGCCAAGATTTAGTCGGGAGCGGGGAGCTGTTTTTT. Translating it yields CASSQDLVGSGELFF.

This chain uses TRBV28 with TRBJ1-2; TRBD1 is a possible D gene (5 bases). Looked up from germline, CDR1 is MDHEN and CDR2 is SYDVKM. This CDR3 spans 10 amino acids. The CDR3 coding sequence is TGTGGGGCGGGACTCTATGGCTACACCTTC. Its protein is CGAGLYGYTF.

This clone showed up just once. V usage is TRBV6-5 and J usage is TRBJ1-5; 7 bases are shared with TRBD1. CDR1 is MNHEY and CDR2 is SVGAGI in the germline V gene. Germline trimming cut 5 bases from V and 6 bases from J; bases unmatched to any gene: 7. This CDR3 contains 14 residues. CDR3 residues: CASSSRQGSQPQHF. For the CDR3, the DNA is TGTGCCAGCAGTAGCCGACAGGGAAGTCAGCCCCAGCATTTT.

This chain joins TRBV7-2 and TRBJ2-1; D unresolved. The V end lost 3 bases, the J end lost 7 bases, and 10 bases lay between the germline ends. Germline V gene lookup returns CDR1 SGHTA and CDR2 FQGNSA. The CDR3 is 13 residues long. Here the CDR3 DNA reads TGTGCCAGCAGCTTGTTCCAGTTGAATGAGCAGTTCTTC. Amino acid sequence: CASSLFQLNEQFF.

The rearrangement joins TRBV7-6 to TRBJ1-2, with 9 bases identical to TRBD1. The CDR3 has 16 residues. With V trimmed by 6 bases and J by 7 bases, 15 bases remained unmatched. Looked up from germline, CDR1 is SGHVS and CDR2 is FNYEAQ. This CDR3 reads CASRPSGGQGVIGYTF. The CDR3 DNA sequence: TGTGCCAGCAGACCCTCGGGGGGACAGGGAGTAATTGGCTACACCTTC.

This chain joins TRBV12-5 and TRBJ2-1; 7 bases are shared with TRBD2. The ends lost 6 bases at V and 5 bases at J; junction bases unmatched: 7. Germline CDR1 LGHNT, CDR2 FRNRAP. There are 14 residues in the CDR3. This CDR3 reads CASGRGEPHNEQFF. The CDR3, as DNA: TGTGCTAGTGGCCGGGGGGAGCCCCACAATGAGCAGTTCTTC.